This entry is about one T cell receptor (beta chain). The specificity of this receptor is unknown. It has no much larger one-base neighbor in the sample; base qualities were not kept. The sample was run on an Illumina NovaSeq 6000. cDNA libraries for TCRalpha and TCRbeta were prepared by 5'RACE using constant-segment primers, with sample barcodes and unique molecular identifiers added. Trizol reagent was used to extract RNA from every sample. The libraries were amplified in two PCR steps, and the second step added a second sample barcode and Illumina TruSeq adapters. Sequencing of the libraries was done on an Illumina NovaSeq, producing 2 x 150 bp paired-end reads. The source study handled its data this way. The reads were demultiplexed and collapsed into UMI-guided consensus sequences using migec v1.2.7. Using mixcr v2.1.11, UMI consensuses were aligned to TRA and TRB V and J templates and then assembled into clonotypes. A clonotype was counted as expanded or contracted only when both edgeR and NoisET called the clonotype significant, with the noise models trained on biological replicates. For edgeR calls, a false discovery rate-adjusted p below 0.01 and a log2 fold-change threshold of 1 were applied. As an exploratory analysis of dynamics, max-normalized trajectories of the 1000 most abundant clonotypes were examined by PCA with hierarchical clustering. The CD4 or CD8 phenotype of responding clones was assigned using the separately sequenced CD4+ and CD8+ repertoires. In TCRdb, the public reads were trimmed at Q25 with fastp and aligned with MiXCR, with productive beta chains retained. Each CDR3 protein gets just one entry, which takes the most common genes and DNA from the rows behind it. For this entry, the V and J calls and clone size follow TCRdb and not the study's own pipeline. The sample contains about 470,000 distinct CDR3 sequences, roughly 23% of them found a single time. Roughly an eighth of the sample is taken by the ten largest.

PBMCs were isolated by Ficoll-Paque density gradient centrifugation. The source of the sample is a study of T-cell memory formation after mild COVID-19 (dated by TCRdb to the early 2020s). Regarding the research as a whole: TCR sequence clusters from the two donors were largely donor specific. In two donors, T-cell clones that expanded and contracted after mild COVID-19 were tracked by sequencing TCRalpha and TCRbeta repertoires over time. Two young, previously healthy adult volunteers made up the cohort, one male and one female. Summary of the overall study and its limitations: Clones contracting from day 15 to 85 had balanced CD4/CD8 phenotypes, while a second wave expanding from day 15 to 37 was biased towards CD4+. Whether the second-wave clones peaking on day 37 were SARS-CoV-2 specific was not confirmed. Some responding clones were detected in pre-infection memory, suggesting pre-existing cross-reactive memory T cells joined the SARS-CoV-2 response. The study covered only a couple of mild cases, and larger cohorts including severe cases with pre-infection samples were considered necessary. Contracting CD4+ clones were found mainly in CM and EM memory subsets, while CD8+ clones were enriched in EMRA.

Reading from cysteine to phenylalanine, the CDR3 counts 15 amino acids. The CDR3 DNA has 45 bases and is translated from base 1. Trimming accounts for 6 bases at V and 8 bases at J, while the number of junction bases matched to no gene is 13. CDR1 and CDR2 are drawn from the germline V gene: SGHDT, YYEEEE. What was sequenced was PBMCs or a T cell subset sorted from them (not recorded which). This TCR was sampled from an adult woman who had mild COVID-19 (a few samples of this study predate the infection). The sample titles of this study are shuffled in the database, so cell type and time point are left out; the donor was told from shared clones. The V and J segments used are TRBV5-6 and TRBJ2-1, with 8 central nucleotides matching TRBD1. In nucleotides, the sequence is TGTGCCAGCATCTTCGGACAGGGTAGCTGGCATGAGCAGTTCTTC. This encodes CASIFGQGSWHEQFF.